This entry lists 21 T cell receptor beta chains sequenced from one sample in a study of T cell clonality in common variable immunodeficiency. TCRdb's table, derived via immunoSEQ multiplex PCR, lists solely in-frame clones and lacks some. Sampling found about 42,000 clones, none seen once. The sample taken for sequencing was peripheral blood mononuclear cells. Receptors were obtained from a person aged 18 to 70 in good health.

This clone was observed at least ten times. The sequenced fragment ends 3 residues before the CDR3 boundary, so the rest is inferred from the germline J gene. This chain uses TRBV30 with TRBJ1-5, with TRBD1 identical over 7 bases. CDR1 is GTSNPN and CDR2 is SVGIG in the germline V gene (reference sequence). V trimming: 2 bases; J trimming: 5 bases; junction bases outside the gene matches: 6. There are 14 residues in the CDR3. The sequenced CDR3 bases are TGTGCCTGGAGTCGAGGGACAGTCGATCAGCCC. Amino acids: CAWSRGTVDQP. The full CDR3 sequence reads CAWSRGTVDQPQHF.

This clone appeared many times. CDR3 DNA (partial): TGTGCCAGCAGTGAATCGGGCGGGAGGGATACG. Translated: CASSESGGRDT. From start to end, the CDR3 is CASSESGGRDTQYF. The rearrangement links TRBV6-4 to TRBJ2-3, with 8 bases matching TRBD2. The read terminates 3 residues before the CDR3 end, so the remaining end is supplied by the germline J gene. Germline V lookup: CDR1 MRHNA, CDR2 SNTAGT. With 3 bases clipped from V and 6 bases from J, the junction kept 5 bases outside the gene matches. This CDR3 has 14 amino acids.

In this sample, this clone turned up many times. The read finishes 3 residues shy of the CDR3 end, and the germline J gene is used to complete it. V and J are TRBV7-2 and TRBJ1-3; perhaps TRBD1 as D (5 bases). The V and J ends lost 1 base and 3 bases respectively, with 10 bases between them. Germline V gives CDR1 SGHTA, CDR2 FQGNSA. The CDR3 runs to 15 residues. CDR3 in amino acids: CASSLVQGGGNTIYF. The CDR3 DNA, read in part, is TGTGCCAGCAGCTTAGTTCAGGGTGGTGGAAACACC.

At least ten counts were recorded for this clone. Sequencing ends 3 residues short of the CDR3 end; the germline J gene provides the rest. V is TRBV2 and J is TRBJ2-7, with 11 bases aligning to TRBD1. Germline V gene lookup returns CDR1 SNHLY and CDR2 FYNNEI. This CDR3 contains 15 residues. Trimming cost V 5 bases and J 2 bases; bases outside gene matches: 5. The CDR3: CASSPGQGATYEQYF. The covered CDR3 bases are TGTGCCAGCAGTCCCGGACAGGGGGCGACCTACGAG.

This clone showed up just a few times. Sequence at one end of the junction differs from germline and may be a read error. Coverage ceases 3 residues before the CDR3 finishes, and the germline J gene fills in the end. The rearrangement links TRBV7-6 to TRBJ1-4, with TRBD1 matching 9 bases. The CDR3 contains 18 residues. The germline CDR1 and CDR2 sequences are SGHVS and FNYEAQ. The chain's CDR3 is CARSLAGTGSSGANVLFF. CDR3 DNA (partial): TGTGCCCGCAGCTTAGCCGGGACAGGGAGCTCTGGGGCCAACGTA.

The sample holds many counts of this clone. The read finishes 3 residues shy of the CDR3 end, and the germline J gene is used to complete it. The V gene is TRBV7-9, the J gene TRBJ2-3, with 7 bases matching TRBD1. V trimming: 1 base; J trimming: 7 bases; junction bases outside the gene matches: 8. CDR1 and CDR2 from the germline V gene are SEHNR and FQNEAQ (reference sequence). The CDR3 sequence is 15 residues long. CDR3 residues: CASSLGTGDVNTQYF. CDR3 DNA, as far as it was read: TGTGCCAGCAGCTTAGGAACAGGGGATGTGAATACG.

This clone was observed a few times. Read sequence stops 3 residues before the CDR3 end, and the germline J gene provides the missing end. The J gene is TRBJ2-4, the V gene TRBV30; D is possibly TRBD2 (5 bases). The CDR3 contains 11 residues. Looked up from germline, CDR1 is GTSNPN and CDR2 is SVGIG (reference sequence). Partial CDR3 DNA: TGTGCCTGGGCCGGGGTGAATGGT. Translation: CAWAGVNG. The full CDR3 reads CAWAGVNGQYF.

With respect to this clone: The read finishes 3 residues shy of the CDR3 end, and the germline J gene is used to complete it. The V gene is TRBV20-1, the J gene TRBJ2-7; D is perhaps TRBD1 (5 bases). CDR3 size: 11 residues. Trimming cost V 2 bases and J 5 bases, with 7 bases left between them. Per germline, CDR1 DFQATT and CDR2 SNEGSKA (reference sequence). The CDR3 sequence is CSARRGNEQYF. The CDR3 DNA, read in part, is TGCAGTGCTAGAAGGGGCAACGAG.

This clone was seen at least ten times. The CDR3 extends 3 residues past the end of the read, so its final part is completed from the germline J gene. This sequence joins TRBV4-2 and TRBJ1-5; 7 nucleotides line up with TRBD1. The CDR3 contains 14 residues. Germline V lookup: CDR1 LGHNA, CDR2 YNFKEQ. The ends lost 4 bases at V and 2 bases at J; junction bases unmatched: 2. This CDR3 reads CASSLQGGNQPQHF. CDR3 DNA, as far as it was read: TGTGCCAGCAGCCTCCAGGGGGGCAATCAGCCC.

This clone was counted between two and nine times. The CDR3 end lies 3 residues beyond the end of the read and is filled in from the germline J gene. V gene TRBV7-9 combines with J gene TRBJ1-5, with a tentative D call TRBD1 (6 bases). Germline V CDR1 and CDR2: SEHNR, FQNEAQ (reference sequence). V lost 6 bases and J 3 bases, leaving 12 bases between the germline ends. This CDR3 comprises 14 residues. CDR3 residues: CASSSDRINQPQHF. CDR3 bases read: TGTGCCAGCAGTTCGGACAGAATCAATCAGCCC.

This clone occurred many times. The observed sequence ends 3 residues before the CDR3 terminus, with the missing tail filled in from the germline J gene. The chain is built from TRBV20-1 and TRBJ2-3; possible D gene TRBD1, 6 bases. The V gene lost 0 bases and the J gene lost 5 bases, with 18 bases spanning the gap. CDR3 length: 16 amino acids. CDR1 DFQATT and CDR2 SNEGSKA come from the germline V gene (reference sequence). The CDR3 loop reads CSARDAFGGWVDTQYF. The DNA read from the CDR3 is TGCAGTGCTAGAGACGCTTTTGGGGGCTGGGTAGATACG.

As to this clone: The read terminates 3 residues before the CDR3 end, so the remaining end is supplied by the germline J gene. The gene calls are TRBV18 and TRBJ1-1; D ambiguous. The CDR3 has 14 amino acids. Germline V lookup: CDR1 KGHSH, CDR2 LQKENI. The V end lost 2 bases, the J end lost 1 base, and 8 bases lay between the germline ends. CDR3 amino acids: CASSPVYGNTEAFF. The CDR3 bases that were read are TGTGCCAGCTCACCAGTATACGGGAACACTGAA.

The sample holds many counts of this clone. The sequence runs out 3 residues before the end of the CDR3; the remainder is reconstructed from the germline J gene. V usage is TRBV20-1 and J usage is TRBJ2-1; 13 bases match TRBD2. CDR3 length equals 14 residues. Germline lookup yields CDR1 DFQATT and CDR2 SNEGSKA (reference sequence). V was clipped by 6 bases and J by 5 bases; unmatched bases: 4. The CDR3 region is CSAPGLAGDNEQFF. CDR3 DNA, as far as it was read: TGCAGTGCCCCTGGACTAGCGGGAGACAATGAG.

This clone was recorded at least ten times. The CDR3 goes on 3 residues after the read ends, and that part is filled in from the germline J gene. Other nucleotide sequences in the sample specify the same CDR3. The J gene is TRBJ2-7, the V gene TRBV19, with TRBD2 matching over 11 bases. CDR3 length: 15 amino acids. Unmatched junction bases numbered 5, after V lost 5 bases and J lost 2 bases. From germline, CDR1 is LNHDA and CDR2 SQIVND (reference sequence). CDR3 protein: CASSVTSGGAYEQYF. The DNA read from the CDR3 is TGTGCCAGTAGTGTAACTAGCGGGGGCGCCTACGAG. Based on the CDR3 plus reference TRBV19 and TRBJ2-7, the full variable domain is DGGITQSPKYLFRKEGQNVTLSCEQNLNHDAMYWYRQDPGQGLRLIYYSQIVNDFQKGDIAEGYSVSREKKESFPLTVTSAQKNPTAFYLCASSVTSGGAYEQYFGPGTRLTVT.

This clone has a count of ten or more. The CDR3 extends 3 residues past the end of the read, so its final part is completed from the germline J gene. The chain joins TRBV5-1 to TRBJ2-5, with 8 bases that match TRBD2. V trimming: 4 bases; J trimming: 3 bases; junction bases outside the gene matches: 11. This CDR3 has 16 residues. The germline V gene encodes CDR1 SGHRS and CDR2 YFSETQ. The CDR3 bases that were read are TGCGCCAGCAGCCCCCTGGCCGCGGGAGGAAAAGAGACC. Protein: CASSPLAAGGKET. The entire CDR3 reads CASSPLAAGGKETQYF.

The table lists this clone with a few counts. The missing CDR3 end, 3 residues past where the read stops, is filled in from the germline J gene. J is TRBJ2-3 and V is TRBV18, with 8 bases aligning to TRBD2. The V gene's germline CDR1 is KGHSH and CDR2 LQKENI. This CDR3 spans 15 amino acids. The part of the CDR3 DNA that was read is TGTGCCAGCTCACCTTTGAGTGGAGCGGGGGAGACG. Protein product: CASSPLSGAGET. The CDR3 reads in full as CASSPLSGAGETQYF.

In this sample, this clone turned up many times. CDR3 DNA, as far as it was read: TGTGCCAGCAGAAGAGGGTCAACTAATGAAAAA. This encodes CASRRGSTNEK. The full CDR3 sequence reads CASRRGSTNEKLFF. V usage is TRBV7-8 and J usage is TRBJ1-4, with D hard to call. The read ends 3 residues before the CDR3 terminus; that terminus is restored from the germline J gene. Germline assignment: CDR1 SGHVS and CDR2 FQNEAQ. The CDR3 spans 14 residues. V lost 6 bases, J lost 0 bases, and 8 bases lay in between.

This clone came up many times. The read halts 3 residues ahead of the CDR3 end, with the missing end drawn from the germline J gene. This chain uses TRBV20-1 with TRBJ2-4; 14 nucleotides line up with TRBD2. V was clipped by 5 bases and J by 9 bases; unmatched bases: 9. The CDR3 runs 15 residues. The germline CDR1 and CDR2 sequences are DFQATT and SNEGSKA (reference sequence). The CDR3 bases that were read are TGCAGTGCTCTGGGACTAGCGGGAGAAACGGGCATT. This sequence encodes CSALGLAGETGI. In full, the CDR3 is CSALGLAGETGIQYF.

This clone was seen ten or more times. The DNA ends 3 residues before the CDR3 does, and the rest of the CDR3 is filled in from the germline J gene. This chain connects TRBV20-1 to TRBJ2-1; 10 bases match TRBD2. The V gene's germline CDR1 is DFQATT and CDR2 SNEGSKA (reference sequence). CDR3 length: 14 residues. V lost 2 bases to trimming and J lost 7 bases; unmatched junction nucleotides: 5. This CDR3 is CSARSSGRRNEQFF. The CDR3 bases that were read are TGCAGTGCTAGAAGTAGCGGGAGGAGGAATGAG.

A word on this clone: The read falls 3 residues short of the CDR3 end, and the missing part is taken from the germline J gene. V usage is TRBV5-1 and J usage is TRBJ2-3; 16 bases match TRBD2. The J segment lost 6 bases and the V segment lost 3 bases, leaving 1 base of the junction unmatched. The length of the CDR3 is 15 residues. CDR1 and CDR2 (germline): SGHRS, YFSETQ. Incomplete CDR3 DNA: TGCGCCAGCAGCTGGGGACTAGCGGGAGGGGATACG. It yields the protein CASSWGLAGGDT. The full-length CDR3 reads as CASSWGLAGGDTQYF.

This clone was observed many times. The read stops 3 residues short of the end of the CDR3; the missing end is completed from the germline J gene. The chain has TRBV7-2 and TRBJ2-3, with D possibly matching TRBD2 (6 bases). CDR1 SGHTA and CDR2 FQGNSA come from the germline V gene. Trimming shortened V by 2 bases and J by 1 base, and 10 bases separated the two germline ends. The CDR3 contains 15 residues. The CDR3 bases that were read are TGTGCCAGCAGCTTACAGTCTAGCGGCACAGATACG. It codes for CASSLQSSGTDT. The whole CDR3 sequence is CASSLQSSGTDTQYF. The full variable domain, with the rest looked up from reference TRBV7-2 and TRBJ2-3, is GAGVSQSPSNKVTEKGKDVELRCDPISGHTALYWYRQSLGQGLEFLIYFQGNSAPDKSGLPSDRFSAERTGGSVSTLTIQRTQQEDSAVYLCASSLQSSGTDTQYFGPGTRLTVL.